Here is one TCR beta chain with its context. This clonotype appeared a few times. Its specific antigen is unknown. No base qualities exist here, and no much larger clone lies one base off it. TCRdb records Illumina NovaSeq 6000 as the sequencer. TCR cDNA was synthesized by 5'RACE template switching, which introduced a universal primer site and unique molecular identifiers. Priming for cDNA synthesis came from both the TCR alpha and TCR beta constant segments. Libraries were amplified in two PCR steps, with sample barcodes and sequencing adapters added in the second step. Sequencing of libraries was done on Illumina HiSeq 2500 (2x100 bp) or NovaSeq (2x150 bp). In the authors' own workflow: MIGEC handled demultiplexing of reads and collapsing into UMI consensus sequences, while MiXCR performed V(D)J alignment. Vaccine-responding clonotypes were identified with edgeR using replicate PBMC samples, with FDR below 0.01 and a log2 fold change above 5 up to day 15 being required. CD4 or CD8 identity was assigned to each bulk clonotype according to whether the clonotype was present at higher abundance in the sequenced CD4 repertoire or the sequenced CD8 repertoire. TCRdb reprocessed the public reads (quality trimming at Q25 with fastp, clone calling with MiXCR) and kept in-frame beta chains. Identical CDR3 proteins give one entry, which carries the most common genes and DNA. Clone size and V and J calls follow TCRdb, not the original study. Recorded for this sample are some 240,000 distinct CDR3 sequences; about 5.2% of them occurred a single time. The top ten hold under 3.5% of the sample.

Interpreted using the paper, the treatment or condition label stands for: live attenuated yellow fever vaccine strain. PBMCs were isolated from peripheral blood using a standard Ficoll-Paque protocol. CD4 and CD8 T-cell fractions were isolated with Dynabeads CD4 and CD8 positive selection kits. TriZol was used to extract RNA from bulk PBMCs, CD4 and CD8 fractions, and dextramer-positive and dextramer-negative fractions. This sample is part of a study of T cells after yellow fever vaccination (dated by TCRdb to about 2019). Looking at the study overall: The SMART-Seq v4 Ultra Low Input RNA kit was used to prepare libraries from fractions with low cell numbers. To track T-cell clones before and after primary and booster YFV17D yellow fever vaccination, bulk TCR alpha and beta repertoires were sequenced longitudinally. The cohort comprised two healthy male donors, one aged 18 to 29 and one aged 30 to 39 years. Blood was drawn at multiple timepoints before and after primary and secondary immunization, with bulk PBMC replicates and cell subsets isolated. What the work shows at the level of the full study, not this receptor alone: A small fraction of clonotypes appeared in both the CD4 and CD8 compartments, likely as a result of convergent recombination. The secondary T-cell response was found to be weaker but faster than the primary response, with a peak reached on day 5 rather than on day 15. Only a couple of donors were included in the study, so the extent to which the findings can be generalized is limited. Most clones expanded after primary vaccination were re-detected after the booster (almost 98% of CD4 and around 88% of CD8), suggesting broad memory maintenance. Because abundant contaminating clonotypes from the bulk population could be contained in FACS-sorted repertoires, computational filtering was required.

Looking up the germline V gene (reference sequence) yields CDR1 DFQATT and CDR2 SNEGSKA. The junction shows trimming of 2 bases on V and 8 bases on J, plus 12 bases between the germline ends. Inclusive of the bounding cysteine and phenylalanine, the CDR3 is 13 residues long. Only CDR3 DNA remains: 39 bases, in frame from the first base. Here the chain combines TRBV20-1 and TRBJ1-4; the D gene is unclear. The specimen was CD4+ T cells sorted from PBMCs, collected on the day of the yellow fever booster vaccination. This sequence originates from a man aged 18 to 29 who received the YFV17D yellow fever vaccine. This receptor has the CDR3 CSARYSGNEKLFF. The DNA is TGCAGTGCTAGATACAGCGGGAACGAAAAACTGTTTTTT.